The 18 T cell receptor beta chains given below trace back to one sample, sequenced in a study of breast tumors, draining lymph nodes, adjacent tissues. Axillary draining lymph nodes of breast cancer patients supplied the node samples. Via MiXCR, TCRdb re-called the multiplex PCR reads, giving one row per CDR3 protein. The table includes approximately 210,000 distinct CDR3 sequences, approximately 30% detected once. The sequenced sample consisted of axillary lymph node tissue. These receptors were taken from a female donor with breast cancer. Some clones in this sample may be carry-over from other donors' samples.

This clonotype has a single count. The J gene is TRBJ2-5, the V gene TRBV30; D is possibly TRBD2 (5 bases). V shed 3 bases and J shed 4 bases, with 18 bases lying between them. The CDR3 is 15 residues long. Per germline, CDR1 GTSNPN and CDR2 SVGIG (reference sequence). The CDR3 region is CAWSPDRGEGETQYF. DNA of the CDR3: TGTGCCTGGAGCCCTGACCGGGGAGAGGGAGAGACCCAGTACTTC.

In regard to this clonotype: At one end the junction does not follow the germline gene, possibly because of a read error. This chain connects TRBV10-2 to TRBJ2-3; 11 bases match TRBD2. There are 15 residues in the CDR3. CDR1 is WSHSY and CDR2 is SAAADI in the germline V gene. The CDR3 is CASSELAGGGGTQYF. As DNA, the CDR3 is TGTGCCAGCAGTGAGCTAGCGGGAGGAGGAGGTACACAGTATTTT.

This clonotype was counted ten times or more. V and J are TRBV4-3 and TRBJ2-1; D unclear. Germline V lookup: CDR1 LGHNA, CDR2 YSLEER. This CDR3 region has 13 residues. The V end was cut by 1 base, the J end by 5 bases, with 6 bases between. As DNA, the CDR3 is TGCGCCAGCAGCCAAGTTGGGGACAATGAGCAGTTCTTC. Translating it yields CASSQVGDNEQFF.

Notes on this clonotype: Compared with germline, one end of the junction differs, possibly owing to a read error. The rearrangement joins TRBV18 to TRBJ1-4, with D possibly being TRBD1 (5 bases). The CDR3 is 13 residues long. Germline CDR1 is KGHSH and CDR2 is LQKENI. The chain's CDR3 is CASSPGLNKKLFF. In DNA form, the CDR3 reads TGCGCCAGCTCACCAGGGCTAAATAAAAAACTGTTTTTT.

This clonotype was seen ten or more times. The chain is built from TRBV6-2 or TRBV6-3 and TRBJ1-3; 11 bases fit TRBD1. V lost 6 bases, J lost 4 bases, and 11 bases stayed unmatched. This CDR3 spans 17 amino acids. Germline V gene data show CDR1 as MNHEY and CDR2 as SVGEGT. The CDR3 DNA follows: TGTGCCAGCAGCTCGCGGCGGACAGGGGGCCTCGGAAACACCATATATTTT. Translated, it gives CASSSRRTGGLGNTIYF.

This clonotype was observed a handful of times. The V gene is TRBV6-2 or TRBV6-3, the J gene TRBJ1-2; D uncertain. V shed 6 bases and J shed 6 bases, with 11 bases lying between them. This CDR3 region has 12 residues. The V gene's germline CDR1 is MNHEY and CDR2 SVGEGT. The CDR3 sequence is CASSPRADGYTF. The CDR3 nucleotides are TGTGCCAGCAGCCCACGGGCGGATGGCTACACCTTC.

This clonotype was recorded many times. The chain joins TRBV19 to TRBJ2-1; 11 bases line up with TRBD1. Trimming took 8 bases from V and 9 from J; bases not matched to a gene: 12. CDR3 length: 15 residues. Germline CDR1 and CDR2: LNHDA and SQIVND (reference sequence). CDR3 residues: CASSGTGGPVGEQFF. The DNA for the CDR3 is TGTGCCAGTTCCGGGACAGGGGGTCCGGTGGGTGAGCAGTTCTTC.

This clonotype was counted at least ten times. CDR3 protein: CASSQALLRLAGDSYEQYF. CDR3 bases: TGCGCCAGCAGCCAAGCCCTCCTGAGACTAGCGGGAGACTCCTACGAGCAGTACTTC. V is TRBV4-3 and J is TRBJ2-7, with 12 bases lining up with TRBD2. Germline loops: CDR1 LGHNA, CDR2 YSLEER. The CDR3 contains 19 residues. V gave up 1 base and J gave up 0 bases; unmatched junction bases: 10.

This clonotype was observed many times. The chain employs TRBV29-1 and TRBJ2-7, with TRBD2 as a possible D gene (5 bases). With 5 bases removed from V and 2 bases from J, the gap between germline ends came to 16 bases. Per germline, CDR1 SQVTM and CDR2 ANQGSEA. The CDR3 runs to 14 residues. CDR3 coding DNA: TGCAGCGTTAAGGAGGCCCACGGAGCCTACGAGCAGTACTTC. Amino acid sequence: CSVKEAHGAYEQYF.

This clonotype turned up a few times. It may be a read error: a sequence one base away is much more abundant. Here the CDR3 omits its conserved ending phenylalanine or tryptophan, so a read error is the likely source. V usage is TRBV7-2 and J usage is TRBJ2-7; D gene ambiguous. The CDR3 is 12 residues long. The V gene lost 3 bases and the J gene lost 5 bases, with 8 bases spanning the gap. Germline V gene data show CDR1 as SGHTA and CDR2 as FQGNSA. The CDR3 loop is CASSFDVDEQYS. The CDR3 nucleotides are TGTGCCAGCAGCTTTGATGTCGACGAGCAGTACTCC.

There are many counts of this clonotype. This chain connects TRBV11-3 to TRBJ1-2, with no clear D. Trimming stripped 0 bases from V and 3 bases from J, with 14 bases between. Germline V gene sequence: CDR1 SGHNT, CDR2 YENEEA. The CDR3 runs to 16 residues. CDR3 DNA: TGTGCCAGCAGCTTAGAATCGGACTACTGGGACTATGGCTACACCTTC. It yields the protein CASSLESDYWDYGYTF.

This clonotype was recorded at least ten times. The rearrangement links TRBV9 to TRBJ2-7; D is perhaps TRBD1 (5 bases). The CDR3 has 14 amino acids. Trimming pared 4 bases from V and 0 bases from J, leaving 11 bases between. Germline V gene lookup returns CDR1 SGDLS and CDR2 YYNGEE. The CDR3 nucleotides read TGTGCCAGCAGCTACAGGACCGACTCCTACGAGCAGTACTTC. The encoded protein is CASSYRTDSYEQYF.

This chain uses TRBV10-3 with TRBJ1-6; D gene uncertain. Trimming stripped 2 bases from V and 12 bases from J, with 5 bases between. Per germline, CDR1 ENHRY and CDR2 SYGVKD. This CDR3 has 11 amino acids. The DNA of the CDR3 is TGTGCCATCAGTGAGGGAGAACCCCTCCACTTT. Its protein is CAISEGEPLHF.

Many counts were recorded for this clonotype. A single base separates this from a much larger clone, so it may be a read error. V and J are TRBV5-1 and TRBJ1-6; perhaps TRBD1 as D (5 bases). Germline values: CDR1 SGHRS, CDR2 YFSETQ. The CDR3 loop spans 15 amino acids. The CDR3 nucleotides read TGCGCCAGCGGCTTGGGGGGGGTGGCGGGCTCACCCCTCCACTTT. Translating it yields CASGLGGVAGSPLHF. The entire variable domain, with the rest obtained from reference TRBV5-1 and TRBJ1-6, is as follows: KAGVTQTPRYLIKTRGQQVTLSCSPISGHRSVSWYQQTPGQGLQFLFEYFSETQRNKGNFPGRFSGRQFSNSRSEMNVSTLELGDSALYLCASGLGGVAGSPLHFGNGTRLTVT.

The J gene is TRBJ2-1, the V gene TRBV3-1; weak D call: TRBD1 (5 bases). Germline V gene sequence: CDR1 LGHDT, CDR2 YNNKEL (reference sequence). Trimming removed 2 bases at V and 9 bases at J, with 11 bases between. This CDR3 is built from 13 residues. This CDR3 is CASSQNPDSEQFF. CDR3 bases: TGTGCCAGCAGCCAAAACCCCGACAGTGAGCAGTTCTTC.

The V gene is TRBV7-9, the J gene TRBJ2-3; 16 bases are a match to TRBD2. Germline V lookup: CDR1 SEHNR, CDR2 FQNEAQ (reference sequence). This CDR3 spans 14 amino acids. Unmatched junction bases numbered 5, after V lost 6 bases and J lost 11 bases. The CDR3 nucleotides read TGTGCCAGCAGACCCGGGACTAGCGGGGGGGGGCAGTATTTT. Translated, it gives CASRPGTSGGGQYF.

V gene TRBV24-1 combines with J gene TRBJ2-3; D ambiguous. The CDR3 has 13 amino acids. V gave up 5 bases and J gave up 2 bases, with 7 bases separating them. CDR1 and CDR2 (germline): KGHDR, SFDVKD. CDR3 nucleotides: TGTGCCACCAGTGCACACACCACAGATACGCAGTATTTT. The encoded protein is CATSAHTTDTQYF.

Notes on this clonotype: The conserved phenylalanine or tryptophan is not found at the CDR3 terminus, so this likely reflects a read error. The chain recombines TRBV7-9 with TRBJ1-1; D gene unclear. CDR1 is SEHNR, CDR2 FQNEAQ, per germline (reference sequence). The CDR3 runs 14 residues. The V end lost 3 bases, the J end lost 0 bases, and 8 bases lay between the germline ends. The CDR3 here is CASSLGIMNTEAFL. The CDR3 nucleotides read TGTGCCAGCAGCTTGGGGATCATGAACACTGAAGCTTTCCTT.